This TCR beta chain was observed in a study of blood T cell repertoires in COVID-19. Profiled with immunoSEQ multiplex PCR; TCRdb holds only in-frame clones, not every one. This table has 350,000 to 400,000 clones, approximately 87% appearing once. Germline V CDR1 and CDR2: LNHDA, SQIVND (reference sequence). V was shortened by 7 bases and J by 2 bases, with 14 bases between the two germline ends. There are 15 residues in the CDR3. J is TRBJ2-2 and V is TRBV19, with D uncertain. The receptor was isolated from a man in his forties in a cohort exposed to, infected with or recovered from COVID-19 (not recorded which). The sample taken for sequencing was PBMCs or T cells enriched from blood (not recorded which). The CDR3 coding sequence is TGTGCCAGTACCCCGCTGTTGACAAACACCGGGGAGCTGTTTTTT. The encoded protein is CASTPLLTNTGELFF.